The T cell receptor beta chain described here comes from a study of T cells in pancreatic ductal adenocarcinoma. Of note for this clone: Its antigen is not identified.

J gave up 5 bases and V 3 bases, and 6 bases lay outside the gene matches. The CDR3 runs 14 residues. Germline values: CDR1 MDHEN, CDR2 SYDVKM. The selected patients with pancreatic ductal adenocarcinoma had surgery but no neoadjuvant therapy. The table came from immunoSEQ multiplex PCR; TCRdb's copy has only in-frame clones and leaves some out. Of 97,000 or so clones listed, roughly 96% are singletons. Notes on the study in general: Tumor-versus-blood clonality comparisons may be biased toward lower tumor diversity. Results skew toward the minority of patients with early-stage disease. No significant tumor-blood clonality difference; means were about 0.12 and 0.07.

The rearrangement uses TRBV28 and TRBJ1-2; 7 bases are a match to TRBD1. The sequence was obtained from a human donor with pancreatic ductal adenocarcinoma. Sequencing input: PBMCs. The CDR3, as DNA: TGTGCCAGCAGTTTGGAGGGGGCGGGATATGGCTACACCTTC. Protein sequence: CASSLEGAGYGYTF.